This T cell receptor (beta chain) was observed in a study of blood T cell repertoires in COVID-19. The overall study: PBMCs, B-cell-depleted T cells, or T cells were the source of the cDNA or gDNA that made up the material.

Germline assignment: CDR1 MNHEY and CDR2 SMNVEV (reference sequence). This CDR3 spans 18 amino acids. After removal of 8 bases from V and 0 bases from J, the junction contained 9 bases not matched to a gene. This table comes from immunoSEQ multiplex PCR, and its TCRdb copy is limited to in-frame clones, with some not included. The table records roughly 140,000 clones, 80% to 90% of them present only once. The TCR was taken from a woman between 50 and 59 years old with acute or convalescent COVID-19. Sequences were obtained from peripheral blood. The rearrangement joins TRBV27 to TRBJ2-1; 14 positions agree with TRBD2. The DNA of the CDR3 is TGTGCCAGCGGCGCGTCCGGGACTAGCGGGAGCTCCTACAATGAGCAGTTCTTC. Its protein product is CASGASGTSGSSYNEQFF.